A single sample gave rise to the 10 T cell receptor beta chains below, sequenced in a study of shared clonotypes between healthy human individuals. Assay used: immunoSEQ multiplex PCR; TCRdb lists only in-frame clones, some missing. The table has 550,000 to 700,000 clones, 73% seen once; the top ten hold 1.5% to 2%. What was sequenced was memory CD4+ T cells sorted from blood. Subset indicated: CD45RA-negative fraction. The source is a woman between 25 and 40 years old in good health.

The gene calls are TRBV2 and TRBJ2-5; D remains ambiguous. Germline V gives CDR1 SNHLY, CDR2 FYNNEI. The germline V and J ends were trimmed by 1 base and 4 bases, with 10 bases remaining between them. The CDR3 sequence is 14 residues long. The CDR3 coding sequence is TGTGCCAGCAGTGAAGGGCTGTGGCGAGAGACCCAGTACTTC. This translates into CASSEGLWRETQYF.

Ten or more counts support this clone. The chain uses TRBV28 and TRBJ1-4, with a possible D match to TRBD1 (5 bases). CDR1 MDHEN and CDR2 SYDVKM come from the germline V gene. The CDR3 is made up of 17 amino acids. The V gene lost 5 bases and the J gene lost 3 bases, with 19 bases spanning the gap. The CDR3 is CASSGMRGAGSNEKLFF. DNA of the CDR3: TGTGCCAGCAGTGGAATGAGAGGGGCGGGGTCTAATGAAAAACTGTTTTTT. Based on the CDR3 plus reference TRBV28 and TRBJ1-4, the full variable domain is DVKVTQSSRYLVKRTGEKVFLECVQDMDHENMFWYRQDPGLGLRLIYFSYDVKMKEKGDIPEGYSVSREKKERFSLILESASTNQTSMYLCASSGMRGAGSNEKLFFGSGTQLSVL.

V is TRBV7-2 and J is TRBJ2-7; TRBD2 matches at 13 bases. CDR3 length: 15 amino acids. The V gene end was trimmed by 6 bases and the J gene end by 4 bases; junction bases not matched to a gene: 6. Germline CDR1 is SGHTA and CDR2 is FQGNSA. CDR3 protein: CASSPGTSGIYEQYF. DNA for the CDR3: TGTGCCAGCAGTCCCGGGACTAGCGGGATATACGAGCAGTACTTC.

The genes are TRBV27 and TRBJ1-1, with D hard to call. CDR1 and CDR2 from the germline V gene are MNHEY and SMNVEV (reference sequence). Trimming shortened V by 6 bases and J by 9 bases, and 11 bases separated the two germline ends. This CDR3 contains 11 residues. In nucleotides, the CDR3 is TGTGCCAGCAGCCGCGGGATGCAAGCTTTCTTT. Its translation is CASSRGMQAFF.

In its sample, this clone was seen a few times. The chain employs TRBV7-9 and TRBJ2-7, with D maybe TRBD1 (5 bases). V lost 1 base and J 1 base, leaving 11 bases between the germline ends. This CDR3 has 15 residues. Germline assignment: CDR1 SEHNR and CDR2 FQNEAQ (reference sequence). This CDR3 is CASSLGQGSSYEQYF. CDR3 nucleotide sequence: TGTGCCAGCAGCTTAGGGCAGGGCAGTTCCTACGAGCAGTACTTC.

The DNA for the CDR3 is TGCGCCAGCAGCTTACAGGGTCCTCCTATCGGGGGCTACACCTTC. Translating it yields CASSLQGPPIGGYTF. The chain joins TRBV5-1 to TRBJ1-2; possible D gene TRBD1, 6 bases. CDR1 and CDR2 (germline): SGHRS, YFSETQ. V lost 2 bases and J lost 8, with 19 bases in between. CDR3 length: 15 residues.

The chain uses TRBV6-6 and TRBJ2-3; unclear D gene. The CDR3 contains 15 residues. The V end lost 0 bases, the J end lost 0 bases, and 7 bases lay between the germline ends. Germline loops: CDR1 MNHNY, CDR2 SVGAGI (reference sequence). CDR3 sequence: CASSYSKGSTDTQYF. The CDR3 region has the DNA TGTGCCAGCAGTTACTCGAAAGGCAGCACAGATACGCAGTATTTT.

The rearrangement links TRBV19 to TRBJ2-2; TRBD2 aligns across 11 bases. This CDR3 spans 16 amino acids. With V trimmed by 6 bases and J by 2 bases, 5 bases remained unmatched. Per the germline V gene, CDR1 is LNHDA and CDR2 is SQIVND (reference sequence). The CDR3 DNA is TGTGCCAGTAGCCTCGGGACTAGCGGAAACACCGGGGAGCTGTTTTTT. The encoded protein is CASSLGTSGNTGELFF.

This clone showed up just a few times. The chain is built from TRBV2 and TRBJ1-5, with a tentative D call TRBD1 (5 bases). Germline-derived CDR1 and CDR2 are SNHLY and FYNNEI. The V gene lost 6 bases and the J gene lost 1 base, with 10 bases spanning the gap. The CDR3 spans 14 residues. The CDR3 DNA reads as TGTGCCAGCAGACAAGGGGAAAGCAATCAGCCCCAGCATTTT. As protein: CASRQGESNQPQHF.

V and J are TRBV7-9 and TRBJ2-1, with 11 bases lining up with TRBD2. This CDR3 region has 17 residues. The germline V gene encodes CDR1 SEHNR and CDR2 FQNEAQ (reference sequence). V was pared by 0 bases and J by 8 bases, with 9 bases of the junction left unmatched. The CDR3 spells CASSLARVAGGRDEQFF. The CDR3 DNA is TGTGCCAGCAGCTTAGCGCGGGTAGCGGGAGGGCGAGATGAGCAGTTCTTC.